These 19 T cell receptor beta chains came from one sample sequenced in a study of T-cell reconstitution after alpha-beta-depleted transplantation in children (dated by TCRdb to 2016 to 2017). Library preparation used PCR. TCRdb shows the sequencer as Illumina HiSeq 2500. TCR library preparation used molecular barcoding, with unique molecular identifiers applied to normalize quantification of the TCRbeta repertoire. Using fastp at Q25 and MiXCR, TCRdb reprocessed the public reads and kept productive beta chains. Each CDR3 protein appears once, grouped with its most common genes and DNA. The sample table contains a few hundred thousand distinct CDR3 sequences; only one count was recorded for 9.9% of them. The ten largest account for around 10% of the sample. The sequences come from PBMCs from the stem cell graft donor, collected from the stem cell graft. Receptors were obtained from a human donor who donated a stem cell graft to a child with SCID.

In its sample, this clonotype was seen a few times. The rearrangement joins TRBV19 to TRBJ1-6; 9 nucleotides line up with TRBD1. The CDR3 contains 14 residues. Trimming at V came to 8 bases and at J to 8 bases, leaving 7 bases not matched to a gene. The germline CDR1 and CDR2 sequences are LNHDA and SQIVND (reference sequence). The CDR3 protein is CASQDRGLDSPLHF. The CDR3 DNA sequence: TGTGCCAGTCAGGACAGGGGCCTGGATTCACCCCTCCACTTT.

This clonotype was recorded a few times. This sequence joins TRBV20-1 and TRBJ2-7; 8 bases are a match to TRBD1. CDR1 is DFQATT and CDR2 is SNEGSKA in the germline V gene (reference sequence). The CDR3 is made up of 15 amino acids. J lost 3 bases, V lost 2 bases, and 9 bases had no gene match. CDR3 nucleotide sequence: TGCAGTGCTAGAAGGGACAGGAGCTCCAGCTACGAGCAGTACTTC. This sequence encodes CSARRDRSSSYEQYF.

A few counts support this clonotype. For the CDR3, the DNA is TGTGCCAGCAGTTTACATCCCACGGGGAATGAGCAGTTCTTC. It translates to CASSLHPTGNEQFF. This chain joins TRBV12-3 or TRBV12-4 and TRBJ2-1, with a tentative D call TRBD2 (5 bases). The CDR3 runs to 14 residues. V shed 2 bases and J shed 7 bases, with 12 bases lying between them.

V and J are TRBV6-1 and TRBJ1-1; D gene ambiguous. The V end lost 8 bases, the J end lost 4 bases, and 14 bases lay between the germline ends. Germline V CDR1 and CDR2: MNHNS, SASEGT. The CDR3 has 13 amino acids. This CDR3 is CASGPMVGTEAFF. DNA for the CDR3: TGTGCCAGCGGCCCGATGGTGGGCACTGAAGCTTTCTTT.

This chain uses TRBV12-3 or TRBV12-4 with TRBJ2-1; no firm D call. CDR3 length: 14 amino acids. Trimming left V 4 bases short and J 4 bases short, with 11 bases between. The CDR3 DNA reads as TGTGCCAGCAGTTGGAGCCCCGAGTACAATGAGCAGTTCTTC. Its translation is CASSWSPEYNEQFF.

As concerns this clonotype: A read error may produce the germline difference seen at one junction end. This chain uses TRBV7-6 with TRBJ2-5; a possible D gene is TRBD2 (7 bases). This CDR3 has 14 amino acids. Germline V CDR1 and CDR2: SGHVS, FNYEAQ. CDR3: CASRAAGALETRYF. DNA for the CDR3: TGTGCCAGCAGGGCCGCGGGGGCCTTAGAGACCCGGTACTTC.

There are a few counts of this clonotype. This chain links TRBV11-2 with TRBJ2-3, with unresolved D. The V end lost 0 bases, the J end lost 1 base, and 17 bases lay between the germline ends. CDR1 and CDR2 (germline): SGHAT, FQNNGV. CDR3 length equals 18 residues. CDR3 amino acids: CASSLDNLTELRTDTQYF. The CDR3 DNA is TGTGCCAGCAGCTTAGATAATCTGACGGAGCTCCGCACAGATACGCAGTATTTT.

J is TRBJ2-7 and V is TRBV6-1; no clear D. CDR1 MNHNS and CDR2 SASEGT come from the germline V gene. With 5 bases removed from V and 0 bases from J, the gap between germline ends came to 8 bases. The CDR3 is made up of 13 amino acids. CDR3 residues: CASSRENSYEQYF. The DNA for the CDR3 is TGTGCCAGCAGTCGTGAGAACTCCTACGAGCAGTACTTC.

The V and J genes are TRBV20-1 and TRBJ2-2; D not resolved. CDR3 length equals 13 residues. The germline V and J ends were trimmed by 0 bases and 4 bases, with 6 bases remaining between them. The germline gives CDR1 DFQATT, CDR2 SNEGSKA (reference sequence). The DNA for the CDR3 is TGCAGTGCTAGAGATGGTCGCACCGGGGAGCTGTTTTTT. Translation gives CSARDGRTGELFF.

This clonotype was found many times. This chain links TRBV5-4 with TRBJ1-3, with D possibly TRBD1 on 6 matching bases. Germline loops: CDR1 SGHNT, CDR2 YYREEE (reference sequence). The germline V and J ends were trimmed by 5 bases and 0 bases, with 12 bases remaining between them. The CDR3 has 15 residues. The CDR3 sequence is CASRPGQSSGNTIYF. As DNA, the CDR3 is TGTGCCAGCAGACCGGGACAAAGCTCTGGAAACACCATATATTTT.

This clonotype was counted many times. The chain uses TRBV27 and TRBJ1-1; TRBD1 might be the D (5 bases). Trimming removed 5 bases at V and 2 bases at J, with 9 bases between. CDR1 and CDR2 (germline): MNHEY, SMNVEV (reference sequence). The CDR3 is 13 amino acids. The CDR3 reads CASSDSLNTEAFF. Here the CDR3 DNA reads TGTGCCAGCAGTGACAGCCTTAACACTGAAGCTTTCTTT.

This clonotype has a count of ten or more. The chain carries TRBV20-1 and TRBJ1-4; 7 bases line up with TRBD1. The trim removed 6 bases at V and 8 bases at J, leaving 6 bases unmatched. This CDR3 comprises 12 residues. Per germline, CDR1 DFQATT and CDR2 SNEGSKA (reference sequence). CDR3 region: CSALQGYEKLFF. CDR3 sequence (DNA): TGCAGTGCCCTACAGGGGTACGAAAAACTGTTTTTT.

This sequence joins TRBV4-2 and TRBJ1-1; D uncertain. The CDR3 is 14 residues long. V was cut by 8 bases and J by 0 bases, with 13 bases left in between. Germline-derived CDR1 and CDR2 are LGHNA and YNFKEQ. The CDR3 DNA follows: TGTGCCAGCGGCTCATTAATGATGAACACTGAAGCTTTCTTT. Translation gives CASGSLMMNTEAFF.

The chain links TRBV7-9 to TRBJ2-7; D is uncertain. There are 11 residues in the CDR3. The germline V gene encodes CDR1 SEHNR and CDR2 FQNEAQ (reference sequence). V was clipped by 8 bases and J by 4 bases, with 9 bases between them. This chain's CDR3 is CASGTMYEQYF. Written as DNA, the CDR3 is TGTGCCAGCGGTACTATGTACGAGCAGTACTTC. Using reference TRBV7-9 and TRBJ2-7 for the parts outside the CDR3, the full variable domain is DTGVSQNPRHKITKRGQNVTFRCDPISEHNRLYWYRQTLGQGPEFLTYFQNEAQLEKSRLLSDRFSAERPKGSFSTLEIQRTEQGDSAMYLCASGTMYEQYFGPGTRLTVT.

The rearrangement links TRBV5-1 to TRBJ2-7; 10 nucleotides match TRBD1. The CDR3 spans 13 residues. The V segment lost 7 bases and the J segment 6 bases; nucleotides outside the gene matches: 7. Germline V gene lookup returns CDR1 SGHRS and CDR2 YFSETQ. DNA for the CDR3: TGCGCCAGCGGACCGGGACAGGGGACCGAGCAGTACTTC. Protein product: CASGPGQGTEQYF.

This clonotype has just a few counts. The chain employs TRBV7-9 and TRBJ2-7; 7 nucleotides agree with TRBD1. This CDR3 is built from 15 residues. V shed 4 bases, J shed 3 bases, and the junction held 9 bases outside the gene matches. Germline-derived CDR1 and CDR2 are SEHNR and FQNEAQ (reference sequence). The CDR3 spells CASSYRDRTSYEQYF. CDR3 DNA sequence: TGTGCCAGCAGCTACCGGGACAGAACCAGCTACGAGCAGTACTTC.

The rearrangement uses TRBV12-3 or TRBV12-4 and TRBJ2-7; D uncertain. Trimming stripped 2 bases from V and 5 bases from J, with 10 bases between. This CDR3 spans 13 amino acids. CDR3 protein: CASSLKGLDEQYF. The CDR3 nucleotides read TGTGCCAGCAGTTTAAAAGGGTTGGACGAGCAGTACTTC.

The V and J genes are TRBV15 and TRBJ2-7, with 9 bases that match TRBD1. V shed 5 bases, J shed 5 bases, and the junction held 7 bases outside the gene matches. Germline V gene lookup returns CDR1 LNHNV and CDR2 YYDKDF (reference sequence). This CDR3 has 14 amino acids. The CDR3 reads CATSGGQGYDEQYF. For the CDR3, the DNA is TGTGCCACCAGCGGCGGACAGGGGTACGACGAGCAGTACTTC.

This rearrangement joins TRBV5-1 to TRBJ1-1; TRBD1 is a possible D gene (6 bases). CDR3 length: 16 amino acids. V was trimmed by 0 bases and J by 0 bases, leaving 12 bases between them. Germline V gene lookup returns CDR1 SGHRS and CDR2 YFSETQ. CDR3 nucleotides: TGCGCCAGCAGCTTGGATAAGGACAGTCTGAACACTGAAGCTTTCTTT. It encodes CASSLDKDSLNTEAFF.